This T cell receptor beta chain was retrieved from a study of control samples from healthy donors and cancer patients. V gave up 3 bases and J gave up 2 bases, with 20 bases separating them. Germline V gene data show CDR1 as LNHDA and CDR2 as SQIVND (reference sequence). CDR3 size: 18 residues. Assay: immunoSEQ multiplex PCR; the TCRdb copy retains only in-frame clones and omits some. The table lists around 82,000 clones, around 87% of them singletons. This clone occurred a few times. The sequencing sample was made of blood. This receptor was obtained from a man aged 45 to 65 in good health. The rearrangement uses TRBV19 and TRBJ1-5; possibly TRBD1 for D (6 bases). The CDR3 nucleotides are TGTGCCAGTAGTATGGATATGTCGAGGGGGGGCCGCAATCAGCCCCAGCATTTT. The encoded protein is CASSMDMSRGGRNQPQHF.